This T cell receptor beta chain was sequenced for a study of T cells in Graves' hyperthyroidism and ophthalmopathy. Study findings and constraints: Among thyroid clonotypes expanded above 0.001, most also appeared in blood. A 13 V-J signature model discriminated ophthalmopathy versus stable hyperthyroidism.

Germline loops: CDR1 SGHKS, CDR2 YYEKEE (reference sequence). The germline V and J ends were trimmed by 4 bases and 4 bases, with 18 bases remaining between them. CDR3 length: 15 amino acids. A roughly 9.3 ml volume of fresh peripheral blood provided the PBMCs. RNA transcripts served as the template for amplifying TCR beta CDR3 regions. Using the HTBI primer set, a first-round RT-PCR was run on the TCR CDR3. Via MiXCR, TCRdb re-called the multiplex PCR reads, giving one row per CDR3 protein. The table shows 490,000 or so distinct CDR3 sequences, with about 15% occurring only once. This clonotype occurred many times. Its specificity is not known.

Source material: blood. The chain combines TRBV5-5 with TRBJ2-7; tentatively, D is TRBD1 or TRBD2 (6 bases each). The receptor comes from a woman in her twenties or thirties with Graves' ophthalmopathy. The CDR3 reads CASSVEGGELYEQYF. The CDR3 DNA reads TGTGCCAGCAGCGTAGAGGGGGGAGAGCTTTACGAGCAGTACTTC.